This T cell receptor beta chain was obtained from a study of T cell repertoires in cytomegalovirus infection. Whole-study context: HLA-C-restricted CMV epitopes, recently identified, and well-studied HLA-B-restricted ones were used by the study.

This clonotype occurred a few times. Its target is unknown. Study results and limitations: The ex vivo response was dominated by HLA-C-restricted CMV-specific TCR beta clonotypes.

Each CDR3 protein gets one entry after TCRdb re-called the reads with MiXCR. The data contain roughly 90,000 distinct CDR3 sequences, more than 20% of them seen just once; the ten biggest clones take up approximately 49%. The V end was cut by 0 bases, the J end by 6 bases, with 13 bases between. From germline, CDR1 is SGDLS and CDR2 YYNGEE. This CDR3 contains 14 residues. The rearrangement joins TRBV9 to TRBJ2-7, with unresolved D. The sequence came from a human donor in good health (CMV status not recorded). Some clones in this sample may be carry-over from other donors' samples. The source was CD8+ T cells from cultured PBMCs, collected from culture after CMV antigen stimulation. The CDR3 DNA follows: TGTGCCAGCAGCGTAGGACCTGAATACGGCGAGCAGTACTTC. This encodes CASSVGPEYGEQYF.